This T cell receptor beta chain emerged from a study of shared clonotypes between healthy human individuals. Study-wide results and limits: Represented diversity, genetic and exposure-history alike, was limited by few donors.

Donors were healthy HIV-negative adults without recent acute infections or vaccinations. CDR3 length: 14 amino acids. In germline, CDR1 is SGHTA, CDR2 FQGNSA. In the case of this clone: The target antigen is unknown.

This table comes from immunoSEQ multiplex PCR, and its TCRdb copy is limited to in-frame clones, with some not included. The repertoire includes fewer than 200,000 clones, approximately 61% of them detected once, and roughly 10% sits in the top ten. This TCR came from a man younger than 40 in good health. The sequencing sample was made of memory CD4+ T cells sorted from blood. Subset given: CD45RA-negative fraction. The J gene is TRBJ2-7, the V gene TRBV7-2, with D perhaps TRBD1 (6 bases). The closer fit of TRBJ2-5 to the DNA end suggests the J call may be wrong. CDR3 bases: TGTGCCAGCAGCCCCACAGGGCTTCAAGAGACCCAGTACTTC. It specifies CASSPTGLQETQYF.